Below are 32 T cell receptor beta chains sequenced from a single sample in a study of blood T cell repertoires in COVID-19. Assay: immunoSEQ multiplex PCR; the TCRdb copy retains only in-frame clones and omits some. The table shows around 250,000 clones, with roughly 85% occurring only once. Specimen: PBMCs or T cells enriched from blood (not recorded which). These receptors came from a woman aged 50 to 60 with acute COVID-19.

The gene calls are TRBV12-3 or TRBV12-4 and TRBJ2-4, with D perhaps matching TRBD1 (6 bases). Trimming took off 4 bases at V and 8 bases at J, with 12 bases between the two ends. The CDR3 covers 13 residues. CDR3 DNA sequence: TGTGCCAGCAGTTCCCTGGGGGCAGACATTCAGTACTTC. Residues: CASSSLGADIQYF.

The CDR3 DNA reads TGTGCCAGCGTGGATCTAGCGGGGATCGAGCAGTACTTC. Protein: CASVDLAGIEQYF. V usage is TRBV6-5 and J usage is TRBJ2-7; 9 nucleotides match TRBD2. The germline gives CDR1 MNHEY, CDR2 SVGAGI. The CDR3 runs 13 residues. With V trimmed by 8 bases and J by 6 bases, 8 bases remained unmatched.

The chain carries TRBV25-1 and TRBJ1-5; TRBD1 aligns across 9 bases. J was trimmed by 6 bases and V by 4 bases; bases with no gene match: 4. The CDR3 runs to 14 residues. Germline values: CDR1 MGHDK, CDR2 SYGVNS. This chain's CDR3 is CASSGTGAAQPQHF. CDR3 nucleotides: TGTGCCAGCAGTGGGACAGGGGCGGCTCAGCCCCAGCATTTT. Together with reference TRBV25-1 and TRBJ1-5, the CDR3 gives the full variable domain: EADIYQTPRYLVIGTGKKITLECSQTMGHDKMYWYQQDPGMELHLIHYSYGVNSTEKGDLSSESTVSRIRTEHFPLTLESARPSHTSQYLCASSGTGAAQPQHFGDGTRLSIL.

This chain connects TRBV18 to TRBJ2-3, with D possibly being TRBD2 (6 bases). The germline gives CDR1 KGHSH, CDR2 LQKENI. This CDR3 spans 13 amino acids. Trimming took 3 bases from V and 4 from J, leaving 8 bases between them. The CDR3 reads CASSPPGADTQYF. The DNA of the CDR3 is TGTGCCAGCTCACCTCCGGGGGCAGATACGCAGTATTTT.

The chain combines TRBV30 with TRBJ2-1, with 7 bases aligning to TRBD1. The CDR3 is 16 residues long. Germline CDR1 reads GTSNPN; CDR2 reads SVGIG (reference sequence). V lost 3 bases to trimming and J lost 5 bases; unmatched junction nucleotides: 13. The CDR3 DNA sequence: TGTGCCTGGAGGACTCTGAGGGACAGAAATAACAATGAGCAGTTCTTC. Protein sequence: CAWRTLRDRNNNEQFF.

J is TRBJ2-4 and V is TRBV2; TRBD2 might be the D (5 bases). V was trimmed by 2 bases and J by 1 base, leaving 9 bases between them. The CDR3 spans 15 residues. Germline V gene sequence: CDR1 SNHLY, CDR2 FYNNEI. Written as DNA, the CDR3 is TGTGCCAGCAGTGAATGGGGAGACGCCAAAAACATTCAGTACTTC. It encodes CASSEWGDAKNIQYF. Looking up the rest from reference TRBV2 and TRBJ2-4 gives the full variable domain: EPEVTQTPSHQVTQMGQEVILRCVPISNHLYFYWYRQILGQKVEFLVSFYNNEISEKSEIFDDQFSVERPDGSNFTLKIRSTKLEDSAMYFCASSEWGDAKNIQYFGAGTRLSVL.

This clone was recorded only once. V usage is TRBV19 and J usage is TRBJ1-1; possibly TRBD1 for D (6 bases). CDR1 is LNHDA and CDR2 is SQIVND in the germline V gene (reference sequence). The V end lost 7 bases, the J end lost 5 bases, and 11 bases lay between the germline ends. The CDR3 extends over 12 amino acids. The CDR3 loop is CASIQGKTEAFF. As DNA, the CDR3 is TGTGCCAGTATCCAGGGGAAGACTGAAGCTTTCTTT.

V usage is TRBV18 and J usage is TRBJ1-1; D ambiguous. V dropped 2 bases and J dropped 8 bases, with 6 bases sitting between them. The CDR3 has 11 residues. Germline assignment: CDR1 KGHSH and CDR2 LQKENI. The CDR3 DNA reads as TGTGCCAGCTCACCAGGCACCGAAGCTTTCTTT. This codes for CASSPGTEAFF.

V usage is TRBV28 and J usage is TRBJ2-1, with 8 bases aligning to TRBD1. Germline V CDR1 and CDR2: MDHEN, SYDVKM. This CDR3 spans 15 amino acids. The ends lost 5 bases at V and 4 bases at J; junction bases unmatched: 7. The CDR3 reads CASSRTGLGYNEQFF. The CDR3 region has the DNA TGTGCCAGCAGTCGGACAGGGCTCGGGTACAATGAGCAGTTCTTC.

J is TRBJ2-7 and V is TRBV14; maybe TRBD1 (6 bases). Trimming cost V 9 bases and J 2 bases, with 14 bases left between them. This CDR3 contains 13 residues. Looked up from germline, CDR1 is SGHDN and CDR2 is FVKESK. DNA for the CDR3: TGTGCCAGTTCGGATACAGGGACCTACGAGCAGTACTTC. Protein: CASSDTGTYEQYF.

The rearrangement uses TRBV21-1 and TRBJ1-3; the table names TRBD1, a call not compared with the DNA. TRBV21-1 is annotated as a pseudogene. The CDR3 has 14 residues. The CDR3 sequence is CASTRTGGENTIYF. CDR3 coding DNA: TGTGCCAGCACCCGGACAGGGGGCGAAAACACCATATATTTT.

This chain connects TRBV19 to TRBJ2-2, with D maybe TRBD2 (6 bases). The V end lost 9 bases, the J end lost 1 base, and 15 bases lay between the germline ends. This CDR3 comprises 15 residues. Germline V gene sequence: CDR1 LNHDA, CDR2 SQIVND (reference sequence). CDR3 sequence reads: CASHPEGGNTGELFF. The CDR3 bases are TGTGCCAGCCACCCCGAGGGAGGGAACACCGGGGAGCTGTTTTTT.

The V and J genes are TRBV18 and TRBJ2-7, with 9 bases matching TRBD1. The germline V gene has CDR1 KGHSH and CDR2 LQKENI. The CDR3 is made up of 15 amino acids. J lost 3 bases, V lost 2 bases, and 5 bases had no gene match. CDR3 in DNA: TGTGCCAGCTCACCAGCGAACAGGGGGCTCTACGAGCAGTACTTC. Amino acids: CASSPANRGLYEQYF.

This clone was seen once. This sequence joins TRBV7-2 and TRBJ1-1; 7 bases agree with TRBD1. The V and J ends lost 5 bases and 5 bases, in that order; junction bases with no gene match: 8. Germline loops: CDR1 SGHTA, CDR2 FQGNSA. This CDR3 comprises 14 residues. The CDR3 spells CASSLGRGRTEAFF. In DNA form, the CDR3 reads TGTGCCAGCAGCCTAGGAAGGGGGCGAACTGAAGCTTTCTTT. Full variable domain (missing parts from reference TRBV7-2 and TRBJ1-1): GAGVSQSPSNKVTEKGKDVELRCDPISGHTALYWYRQSLGQGLEFLIYFQGNSAPDKSGLPSDRFSAERTGGSVSTLTIQRTQQEDSAVYLCASSLGRGRTEAFFGQGTRLTVV.

CDR3 in amino acids: CASSFRGLRMNTEAFF. In DNA form, the CDR3 reads TGTGCCAGCAGCTTCAGGGGGCTGAGAATGAACACTGAAGCTTTCTTT. The genes are TRBV5-6 and TRBJ1-1; 8 bases agree with TRBD1. CDR1 is SGHDT, CDR2 YYEEEE, per germline. This CDR3 region has 16 residues. Trimming at V came to 2 bases and at J to 0 bases, leaving 6 bases not matched to a gene.

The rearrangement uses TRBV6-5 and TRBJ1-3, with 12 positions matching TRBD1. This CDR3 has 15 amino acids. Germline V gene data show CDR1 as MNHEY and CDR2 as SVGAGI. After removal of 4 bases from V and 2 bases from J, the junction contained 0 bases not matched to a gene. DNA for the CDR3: TGTGCCAGCAGTTGGGACAGGGGGCCTGGAAACACCATATATTTT. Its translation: CASSWDRGPGNTIYF.

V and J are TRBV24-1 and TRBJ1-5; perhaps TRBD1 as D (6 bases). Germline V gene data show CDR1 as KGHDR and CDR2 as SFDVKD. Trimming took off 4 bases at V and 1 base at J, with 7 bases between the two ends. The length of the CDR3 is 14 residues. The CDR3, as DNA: TGTGCCACCAGTGACGACAGGAGCAATCAGCCCCAGCATTTT. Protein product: CATSDDRSNQPQHF.

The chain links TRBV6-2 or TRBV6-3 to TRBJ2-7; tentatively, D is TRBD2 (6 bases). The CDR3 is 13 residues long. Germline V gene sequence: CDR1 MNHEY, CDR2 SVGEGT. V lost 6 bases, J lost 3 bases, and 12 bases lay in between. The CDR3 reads CASSAGTRYEQYF. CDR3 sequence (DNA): TGTGCCAGCAGCGCCGGGACTCGCTACGAGCAGTACTTC.

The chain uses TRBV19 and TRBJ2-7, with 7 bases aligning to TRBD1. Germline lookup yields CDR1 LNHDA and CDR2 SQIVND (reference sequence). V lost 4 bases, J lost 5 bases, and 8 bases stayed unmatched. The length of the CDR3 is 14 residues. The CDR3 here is CASSTIDRENEQYF. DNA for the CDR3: TGTGCCAGTAGTACGATAGACAGGGAGAACGAGCAGTACTTC. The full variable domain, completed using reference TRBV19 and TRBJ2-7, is DGGITQSPKYLFRKEGQNVTLSCEQNLNHDAMYWYRQDPGQGLRLIYYSQIVNDFQKGDIAEGYSVSREKKESFPLTVTSAQKNPTAFYLCASSTIDRENEQYFGPGTRLTVT.

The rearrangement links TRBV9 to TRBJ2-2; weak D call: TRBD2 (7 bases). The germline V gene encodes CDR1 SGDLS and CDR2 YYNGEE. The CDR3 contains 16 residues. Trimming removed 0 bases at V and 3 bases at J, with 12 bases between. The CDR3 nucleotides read TGTGCCAGCAGCGTAGACCCGGGGGGCCACACCGGGGAGCTGTTTTTT. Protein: CASSVDPGGHTGELFF.

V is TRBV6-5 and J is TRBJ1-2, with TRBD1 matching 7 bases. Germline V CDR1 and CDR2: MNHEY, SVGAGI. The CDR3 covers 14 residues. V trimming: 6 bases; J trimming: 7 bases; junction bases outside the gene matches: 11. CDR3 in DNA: TGTGCCAGCAGCAGGGACAGCCCTTTTGGTGGCTACACCTTC. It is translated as CASSRDSPFGGYTF.

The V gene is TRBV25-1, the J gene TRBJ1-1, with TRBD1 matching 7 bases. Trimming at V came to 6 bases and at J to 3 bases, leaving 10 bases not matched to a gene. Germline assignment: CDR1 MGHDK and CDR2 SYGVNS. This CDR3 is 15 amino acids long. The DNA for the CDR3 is TGTGCCAGCAGCATTACAGACAGGGCTGACACTGAAGCTTTCTTT. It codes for CASSITDRADTEAFF.

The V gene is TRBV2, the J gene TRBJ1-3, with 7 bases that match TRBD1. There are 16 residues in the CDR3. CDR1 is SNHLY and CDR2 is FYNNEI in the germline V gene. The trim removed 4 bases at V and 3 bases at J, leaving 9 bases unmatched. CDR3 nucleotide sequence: TGTGCCAGCAGTGCGGAGACAGGGTTCCTTGGAAACACCATATATTTT. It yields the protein CASSAETGFLGNTIYF.

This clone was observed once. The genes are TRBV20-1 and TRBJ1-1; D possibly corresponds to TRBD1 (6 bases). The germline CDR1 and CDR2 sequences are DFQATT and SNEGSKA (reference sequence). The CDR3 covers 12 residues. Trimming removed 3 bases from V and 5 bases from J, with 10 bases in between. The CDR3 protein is CSASTGRTEAFF. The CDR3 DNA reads TGCAGTGCTAGTACAGGGCGAACTGAAGCTTTCTTT.

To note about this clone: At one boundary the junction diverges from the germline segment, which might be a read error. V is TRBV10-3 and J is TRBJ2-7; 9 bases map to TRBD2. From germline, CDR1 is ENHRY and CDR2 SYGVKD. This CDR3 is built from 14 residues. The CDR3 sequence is CAIRESSGTYEQYF. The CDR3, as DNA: TGTGCCATCAGGGAGTCTAGCGGGACCTACGAGCAGTACTTC.

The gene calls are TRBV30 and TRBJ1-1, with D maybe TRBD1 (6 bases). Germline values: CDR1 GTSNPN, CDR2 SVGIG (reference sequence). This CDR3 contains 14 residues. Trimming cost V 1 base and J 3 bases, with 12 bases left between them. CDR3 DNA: TGTGCCTGGAGTGGTGCCAGGGGAGACACTGAAGCTTTCTTT. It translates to CAWSGARGDTEAFF.

CDR3 residues: CASSIGRTEAFF. In nucleotides, the CDR3 is TGTGCCAGTAGTATTGGAAGGACAGAAGCTTTCTTT. This rearrangement joins TRBV19 to TRBJ1-1, with D possibly matching TRBD1 (5 bases). Trimming left V 3 bases short and J 8 bases short, with 10 bases between. Germline lookup yields CDR1 LNHDA and CDR2 SQIVND (reference sequence). The CDR3 has 12 amino acids.

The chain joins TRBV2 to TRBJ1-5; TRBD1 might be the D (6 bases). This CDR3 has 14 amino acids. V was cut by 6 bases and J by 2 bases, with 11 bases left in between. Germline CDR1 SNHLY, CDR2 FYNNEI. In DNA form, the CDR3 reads TGTGCCAGCAGCCCTCGGACAGGCAATCAGCCCCAGCATTTT. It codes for CASSPRTGNQPQHF.

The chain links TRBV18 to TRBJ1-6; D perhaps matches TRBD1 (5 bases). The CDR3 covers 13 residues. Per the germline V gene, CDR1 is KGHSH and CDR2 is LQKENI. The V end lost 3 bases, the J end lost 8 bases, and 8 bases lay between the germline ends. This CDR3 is CASSPQGYSPLHF. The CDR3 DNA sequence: TGTGCCAGCTCACCGCAGGGTTATTCACCCCTCCACTTT.

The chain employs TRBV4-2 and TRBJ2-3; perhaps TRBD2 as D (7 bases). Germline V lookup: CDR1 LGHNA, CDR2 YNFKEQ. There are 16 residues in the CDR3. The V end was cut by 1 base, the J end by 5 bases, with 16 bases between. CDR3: CASSQAGQGRGDTQYF. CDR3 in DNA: TGTGCCAGCAGCCAAGCGGGGCAGGGGAGGGGAGATACGCAGTATTTT.

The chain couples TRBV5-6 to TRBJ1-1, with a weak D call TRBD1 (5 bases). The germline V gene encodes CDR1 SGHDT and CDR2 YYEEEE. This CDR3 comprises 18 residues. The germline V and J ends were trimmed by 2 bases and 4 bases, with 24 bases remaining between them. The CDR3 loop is CASSLSGTRGMIGTEAFF. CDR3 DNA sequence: TGTGCCAGCAGCTTATCCGGGACGCGCGGGATGATTGGCACTGAAGCTTTCTTT.

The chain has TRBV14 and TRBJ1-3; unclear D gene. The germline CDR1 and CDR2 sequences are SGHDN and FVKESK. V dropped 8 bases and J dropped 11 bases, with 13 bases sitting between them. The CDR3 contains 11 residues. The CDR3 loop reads CASRDGGAIYF. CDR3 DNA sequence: TGTGCCAGCCGTGACGGAGGTGCCATATATTTT.